Sequencing of this T cell receptor (beta chain) was carried out in a study of CXCR3-negative and CXCR3-positive naive CD8 T cells. Regarding the study as a whole: Naive cells that were CXCR3-positive had more hydrophobic TRB CDR3s (compared with CXCR3-negative naive cells).

There are 15 residues in the CDR3. Germline V CDR1 and CDR2: SGDLS, YYNGEE. Details on this clonotype: The antigen remains unidentified.

5' RACE that incorporated UMI labels was used to prepare the TRB cDNA libraries. TCRdb re-called the 5' RACE reads, yielding one record per CDR3 amino acid sequence without DNA. In all, the sample yields roughly 120,000 distinct CDR3 sequences. Sequenced: naive CXCR3+ CD8+ T cells from blood. Subset of the sample: CD45RO-CCR7+CD27+CD95- naive CD8+ T cells expressing CXCR3 (TNR3+). The rearrangement joins TRBV9 to TRBJ2-1; absent DNA, TCRdb's TRBD2 call cannot be checked. This TCR derives from a human donor in good health. Some clones in this sample may be carry-over from other donors' samples. The CDR3 spells CASSPGTSSIGEQFF.